The source of this T cell receptor beta chain is a study of blood T cell repertoires in COVID-19 (TCRdb year 2020). Describing the broader study: The collaborator samples originated in the United States, Italy and Spain and spanned the acute and convalescent phases of COVID-19. The material from the prospective study consisted of cDNA or gDNA derived from T cells, B-cell-depleted T cells, or PBMCs. The dataset comprised deeply sampled blood TCRbeta repertoires from subjects exposed to, actively infected with, or recovered from COVID-19. The repertoires were released in a freely available public database meant as a resource for research on the immune response to SARS-CoV-2. Samples were obtained from the ongoing ImmuneRACE study (first 160 participants) and from over 1,000 subjects provided by 6 global collaborators. Nearly every sample came with metadata listing a de-identified subject ID, COVID-19 status, age in years and sex. Where HLA class I and class II types were available, the types were taken from metadata supplied by the sample provider, not from assay-based typing. Points the paper makes about the study in general: Clinical and demographic metadata were provided uncurated, with the amount varying by source and participant.

TCRbeta CDR3 regions were amplified from genomic DNA by means of the immunoSEQ Assay, a bias-controlled multiplex PCR. Turning to the authors' computational methods: Nucleated cell counts per sample were estimated from amplification of reference gene primers within the assay. To quantify the absolute abundance of each unique TCRbeta CDR3 rearrangement, sequence reads were collapsed and filtered. For each sample, productive Simpson clonality was calculated as the square root of Simpson's diversity index over productive rearrangements. TCRdb stores this immuneACCESS table with in-frame sequences only. Part of the clones is absent; in the studies checked, under half of the shortfall reflects unresolved V genes, and no reason is known for the rest. That table is the source of V, J and clone size, and D and trimming were worked out from the DNA. For this sample the table gives fewer than 80,000 clones, of which about nine tenths were detected only once. The ten biggest clones cover over 5.5% of the sample.

Taken from the germline V gene, the CDR1 and CDR2 loops are SQVTM and ANQGSEA. Here V drops 5 bases and J drops 4 bases, and the junction holds 5 bases not matched to any gene. Taken from cysteine to phenylalanine, the CDR3 has 14 residues. The entry retains the CDR3 DNA only, 42 bases that are in frame from base 1. As regards this clone: Its antigen specificity is not known. The sample holds no much larger clone one base away, and base qualities are not on file.

Whole blood was collected in K2EDTA tubes by collaborating institutions according to the institutions' own protocols. For TCRbeta analysis, collaborator samples were shipped as frozen whole blood, as isolated PBMCs, or as DNA extracted from either sample type. Sequenced material: peripheral blood. The rearrangement joined TRBV29-1 to TRBJ1-5; 10 bases in the junction line up with TRBD1. This TCR derives from a human donor in a cohort sampled during active COVID-19. The CDR3 is CSVSGTGVNQPQHF. The bases read TGCAGCGTTTCCGGGACAGGGGTAAATCAGCCCCAGCATTTT.